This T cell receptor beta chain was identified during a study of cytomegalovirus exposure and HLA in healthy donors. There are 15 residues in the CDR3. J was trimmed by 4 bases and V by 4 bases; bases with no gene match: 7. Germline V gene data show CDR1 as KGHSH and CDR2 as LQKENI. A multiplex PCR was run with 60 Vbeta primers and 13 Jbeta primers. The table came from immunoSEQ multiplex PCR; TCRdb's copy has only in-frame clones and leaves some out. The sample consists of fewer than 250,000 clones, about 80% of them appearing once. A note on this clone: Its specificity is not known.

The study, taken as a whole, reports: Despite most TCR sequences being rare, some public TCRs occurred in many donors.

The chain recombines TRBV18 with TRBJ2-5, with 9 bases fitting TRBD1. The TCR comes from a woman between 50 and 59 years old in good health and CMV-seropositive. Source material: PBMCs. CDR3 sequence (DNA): TGTGCCAGCTCACGGGACAGGGCAATCACAGAGACCCAGTACTTC. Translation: CASSRDRAITETQYF.